The subject of this entry is one TCR beta chain. Its specificity is not known. A TCRbeta library incorporating unique molecular identifiers was prepared. TCRdb analysed the PCR reads with MiXCR anew, one entry per CDR3 protein. This sample carries a few hundred thousand distinct CDR3 sequences, approximately 23% of them seen once, and the ten largest clones take approximately 10%. This sample was included in a study of T-cell reconstitution after alpha-beta-depleted transplantation in children. Regarding the study as a whole: Reportedly, roughly two months post-transplant, alpha-beta T cells arose from several hundred expanded graft clones.

The CDR3 is 16 amino acids. The germline V gene encodes CDR1 MDHEN and CDR2 SYDVKM. V was pared by 2 bases and J by 5 bases, with 19 bases between. The starting material was PBMCs, mostly from graft donor cells, obtained 180 days after TCRalphabeta/CD19-depleted stem cell transplant. The J gene is TRBJ2-7, the V gene TRBV28; D gene uncertain. This clonotype was sampled from a male patient younger than 18 who had a stem cell transplant for acute lymphoblastic leukemia, so the T cells may come from the graft donor. CDR3 in DNA: TGTGCCAGCAGTTTACGGGCAGGAGTGCCGGTCCACGAGCAGTACTTC. Translating gives CASSLRAGVPVHEQYF.